This entry concerns a single T cell receptor beta chain. The data stem from a study of cytomegalovirus exposure and HLA in healthy donors. Whereas donors were nominally healthy upon sampling, unrecorded immune exposures were probable. Primers: 60 Vbeta forward and 13 Jbeta reverse. TCRdb's copy holds only in-frame clones and misses some; the assay was immunoSEQ multiplex PCR. The sample holds fewer than 100,000 clones, 75% to 80% seen once. Sequenced material: PBMCs. The sequence was obtained from a female donor in good health and CMV-seronegative.

The CDR3 sequence is CAGRTGSSGANVLTF. The CDR3 DNA is TGTGCCGGGAGGACGGGAAGCTCTGGGGCCAACGTCCTGACTTTC. The chain recombines TRBV2 with TRBJ2-6; weak D call: TRBD2 (6 bases). V lost 11 bases to trimming and J lost 0 bases, with 14 bases between them. CDR1 is SNHLY and CDR2 is FYNNEI in the germline V gene. This CDR3 contains 15 residues.